The clone carrying this T cell receptor beta chain has more than one count but fewer than ten. Antigen specificity is unknown. These data originate in a study of T cells in localized non-small cell lung cancer. Notes on the study in general: A denser population of T cells in blood accompanied longer overall survival.

Germline values: CDR1 SQVTM, CDR2 ANQGSEA. The CDR3 is 16 residues long. V gave up 1 base and J gave up 2 bases; unmatched junction bases: 5. Clones were sequenced by immunoSEQ multiplex PCR, and TCRdb holds only the in-frame ones, with some missing. Of roughly 3,200 clones listed, more than 25% were seen once; the top ten hold more than 9.5%. The chain is built from TRBV29-1 and TRBJ2-3, with 11 bases matching TRBD2. This TCR derives from a man between 40 and 70 years old with stage I lung adenocarcinoma. The sequenced sample was lung tumor tissue, obtained before any cancer treatment. DNA for the CDR3: TGCAGCGTTGAAGTACTAGCGGGGGCAAACACAGATACGCAGTATTTT. This codes for CSVEVLAGANTDTQYF.